These T cell receptor beta chains were read from a single sample in a study of T-cell reconstitution after alpha-beta-depleted transplantation in children. MiXCR, run by TCRdb on the PCR reads, gives a single entry per CDR3 protein. The profile shows around 380,000 distinct CDR3 sequences, about a tenth of them singletons. Sample: PBMCs from the stem cell graft donor, taken from the stem cell graft. These receptors were obtained from a human donor who donated a stem cell graft to a child with acute myeloid leukemia. Both conserved end residues are part of each CDR3. D genes are given only for firm matches. Some rows have no size entry. The others give once, few or many, or a class for an expanded clone.

clone_size	d_call	v_call	j_call	cdr3_aa	cdr3_nt
many	TRBD2	TRBV7-2	TRBJ2-1	CASSTLAASYNEQFF	TGTGCCAGCAGCACCCTAGCGGCTTCCTACAATGAGCAGTTCTTC
NA	NA	TRBV4-1	TRBJ1-2	CASSPAVNYGYTF	TGCGCCAGCAGCCCGGCAGTTAACTATGGCTACACCTTC
few	TRBD2	TRBV7-2	TRBJ2-3	CASSLRRGRPTDTQYF	TGTGCCAGCAGCTTACGGCGCGGGAGGCCCACAGATACGCAGTATTTT
few	NA	TRBV6-2/TRBV6-3	TRBJ1-1	CASSYSGGRRTEAFF	TGTGCCAGCAGTTACTCGGGGGGGCGCCGCACTGAAGCTTTCTTT
few	NA	TRBV3-1	TRBJ2-3	CASSPNLGSLQITQYF	TGTGCCAGCAGCCCCAACTTGGGGAGCCTTCAGATTACGCAGTATTTT
few	NA	TRBV7-9	TRBJ1-5	CASSLGATQPQHF	TGTGCCAGCAGCTTAGGTGCGACTCAGCCCCAGCATTTT
few	NA	TRBV6-2/TRBV6-3	TRBJ2-5	CASTHGAETQYF	TGTGCCAGCACTCATGGGGCCGAGACCCAGTACTTC
few	NA	TRBV14	TRBJ2-1	CASSPSYYVREQFF	TGTGCCAGCAGCCCCAGCTACTATGTTCGGGAGCAGTTCTTC
NA	TRBD2	TRBV20-1	TRBJ2-3	CSASGVVAGSTDTQYF	TGCAGTGCTTCCGGTGTGGTAGCGGGGAGCACAGATACGCAGTATTTT
NA	NA	TRBV5-1	TRBJ2-1	CASRPDMNYNEQFF	TGCGCCAGCCGGCCGGACATGAACTACAATGAGCAGTTCTTC
many	NA	TRBV12-3/TRBV12-4	TRBJ1-1	CASSDQENTEAFF	TGTGCCAGCAGCGATCAAGAGAACACTGAAGCTTTCTTT
NA	NA	TRBV7-9	TRBJ2-1	CASSPDRIPYNEQFF	TGTGCCAGCAGTCCCGACCGGATACCCTACAATGAGCAGTTCTTC
few	TRBD2	TRBV20-1	TRBJ2-5	CSAGLVNEETQYF	TGCAGTGCGGGACTAGTAAACGAAGAGACCCAGTACTTC
few	NA	TRBV5-1	TRBJ1-2	CASSLSGLENYGYTF	TGCGCCAGCAGCTTATCCGGGCTCGAAAACTATGGCTACACCTTC
few	NA	TRBV6-1	TRBJ2-2	CATQPRRGGSGELFF	TGTGCCACCCAGCCCAGGCGGGGAGGATCCGGGGAGCTGTTTTTT
NA	NA	TRBV3-1	TRBJ1-1	CASSQNRVGTEAFF	TGTGCCAGCAGCCAGAACAGGGTCGGCACTGAAGCTTTCTTT
few	NA	TRBV7-9	TRBJ2-1	CASSLGPALNEQFF	TGTGCCAGCAGCTTAGGACCCGCCCTTAATGAGCAGTTCTTC
NA	NA	TRBV7-3	TRBJ2-4	CASSPSPSAKNIQYF	TGTGCCAGCAGCCCAAGTCCTTCAGCCAAAAACATTCAGTACTTC
few	NA	TRBV7-3	TRBJ2-5	CASSRGSIQETQYF	TGTGCCAGCAGCCGGGGCTCCATCCAAGAGACCCAGTACTTC
few	NA	TRBV12-3/TRBV12-4	TRBJ1-4	CASSFGAGAGKLFF	NA
few	NA	TRBV20-1	TRBJ1-5	CSAGHTGQPQHF	TGCAGTGCGGGACACACAGGACAGCCCCAGCATTTT
few	TRBD1	TRBV5-1	TRBJ2-7	CASGVATGSSYEQYF	TGCGCCAGCGGGGTTGCGACAGGGAGCTCCTACGAGCAGTACTTC
NA	TRBD1	TRBV4-3	TRBJ2-3	CASSLGQGAITDTQYF	TGCGCCAGCAGCCTCGGACAGGGGGCGATCACAGATACGCAGTATTTT
NA	NA	TRBV5-4	TRBJ2-2	CASSSSGPPFGLFF	TGTGCCAGCAGCTCCTCCGGGCCCCCCTTTGGGCTGTTTTTT
few	TRBD1	TRBV6-5	TRBJ1-1	CASSFKDRGLTEAFF	TGTGCCAGCAGTTTCAAAGACAGGGGGCTAACTGAAGCTTTCTTT
NA	TRBD1	TRBV10-3	TRBJ2-6	CAISEMGQGASSGANVLTF	TGTGCCATCAGTGAAATGGGACAGGGGGCCAGCTCTGGGGCCAACGTCCTGACTTTC
few	NA	TRBV9	TRBJ2-5	CASSPEELGAGETQYF	TGTGCCAGCAGCCCAGAGGAGCTGGGCGCGGGGGAGACCCAGTACTTC
NA	NA	TRBV7-3	TRBJ1-2	CASPSPIWAVLDGYTF	TGTGCCAGCCCGTCTCCCATCTGGGCAGTCCTGGATGGCTACACCTTC
once	NA	TRBV6-5	TRBJ1-1	CASSRVAMNTEAFF	TGTGCCAGCAGTCGGGTGGCAATGAACACTGAAGCTTTCTTT
many	NA	TRBV11-2	TRBJ2-1	CASSLESGVTSSYNEQFF	TGTGCCAGCAGCTTAGAATCAGGGGTCACAAGCTCCTACAATGAGCAGTTCTTC
NA	NA	TRBV29-1	TRBJ1-2	CSVKEADGYTF	TGCAGCGTAAAGGAAGCGGATGGCTACACCTTT
many	NA	TRBV5-4	TRBJ1-1	CASSLAGGRTEAFF	TGTGCCAGCAGCTTGGCGGGAGGTCGCACTGAAGCTTTCTTT
few	TRBD2	TRBV5-1	TRBJ2-3	CASSIGTSGGVDTQYF	TGCGCCAGCAGCATCGGGACTAGCGGGGGGGTAGATACGCAGTATTTT
NA	TRBD2	TRBV5-5	TRBJ2-7	CASSLALRGTSGAYEQYF	TGTGCCAGCAGCTTGGCCTTAAGGGGGACTAGCGGGGCCTACGAGCAGTACTTC
many	NA	TRBV9	TRBJ2-3	CASSVGDSTDTQYF	TGTGCCAGCAGCGTAGGGGACAGCACAGATACGCAGTATTTT
many	NA	TRBV20-1	TRBJ2-1	CSARDVASPGLRLYEQFF	TGCAGTGCTAGAGATGTTGCCTCTCCGGGACTTAGGCTGTATGAGCAGTTCTTC
few	NA	TRBV20-1	TRBJ2-1	CSARESGPINEQFF	TGCAGTGCTAGAGAGTCCGGGCCCATCAATGAGCAGTTCTTC
NA	NA	TRBV10-3	TRBJ2-7	CAISEGGHYEQYF	TGTGCCATCAGTGAGGGGGGCCACTACGAGCAGTACTTC
NA	TRBD2	TRBV20-1	TRBJ2-1	CSFQLAGGKNEQFF	TGCAGTTTTCAACTAGCGGGAGGGAAGAATGAGCAGTTCTTC
NA	NA	TRBV2	TRBJ2-1	CASSEHQEQFF	TGTGCCAGCAGTGAACACCAAGAGCAGTTCTTC
NA	NA	TRBV5-1	TRBJ2-2	CASSSTRGNTGELFF	TGCGCCAGCAGCTCGACCAGGGGGAACACCGGGGAGCTGTTTTTT
NA	NA	TRBV12-3/TRBV12-4	TRBJ2-2	CASSHNPSYRGNTGELFF	TGTGCCAGCAGCCATAATCCCTCCTATCGGGGGAACACCGGGGAGCTGTTTTTT
few	NA	TRBV20-1	TRBJ2-5	CSASRDPQETQYF	TGCAGTGCCTCCCGGGACCCGCAAGAGACCCAGTACTTC
NA	NA	TRBV2	TRBJ2-7	CASSRGSSYEQYF	TGTGCCAGCAGTCGAGGAAGCTCCTACGAGCAGTACTTC
few	NA	TRBV4-3	TRBJ1-2	CASSQDVGANNYGYTF	TGCGCCAGCAGCCAAGATGTAGGGGCAAATAACTATGGCTACACCTTC